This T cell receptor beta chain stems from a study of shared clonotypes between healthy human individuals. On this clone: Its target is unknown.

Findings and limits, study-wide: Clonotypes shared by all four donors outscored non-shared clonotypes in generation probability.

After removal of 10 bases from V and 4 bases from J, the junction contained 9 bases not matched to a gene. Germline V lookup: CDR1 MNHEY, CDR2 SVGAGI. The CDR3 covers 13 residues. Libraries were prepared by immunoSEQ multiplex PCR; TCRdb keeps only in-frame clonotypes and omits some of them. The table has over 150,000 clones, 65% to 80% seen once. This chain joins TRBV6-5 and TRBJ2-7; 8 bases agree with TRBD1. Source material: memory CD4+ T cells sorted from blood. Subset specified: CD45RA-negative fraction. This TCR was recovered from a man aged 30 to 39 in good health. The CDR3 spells CATATGGVYEQYF. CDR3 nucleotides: TGTGCCACCGCTACAGGGGGTGTGTACGAGCAGTACTTC.